This paragraph reports one T cell receptor (beta chain). These data belong to a study of shared clonotypes between healthy human individuals. Only in-frame clones appear in the TCRdb table, and some are missing; sequencing was by immunoSEQ multiplex PCR. The repertoire includes about 680,000 clones, roughly 70% of them detected once, and approximately 1.6% sits in the top ten. The CDR3 totals 15 residues. The ends were cut back, 0 bases at V and 0 bases at J, with 9 bases in the middle. Germline values: CDR1 GTSNPN, CDR2 SVGIG (reference sequence). This sequence originates from a woman under 40 in good health. Material: memory CD4+ T cells sorted from blood. Subset indicated: CD45RA-negative fraction. J is TRBJ2-1 and V is TRBV30, with unresolved D. The CDR3 sequence is CAWSVDSNSYNEQFF. For the CDR3, the DNA is TGTGCCTGGAGTGTAGACTCCAACTCCTACAATGAGCAGTTCTTC.